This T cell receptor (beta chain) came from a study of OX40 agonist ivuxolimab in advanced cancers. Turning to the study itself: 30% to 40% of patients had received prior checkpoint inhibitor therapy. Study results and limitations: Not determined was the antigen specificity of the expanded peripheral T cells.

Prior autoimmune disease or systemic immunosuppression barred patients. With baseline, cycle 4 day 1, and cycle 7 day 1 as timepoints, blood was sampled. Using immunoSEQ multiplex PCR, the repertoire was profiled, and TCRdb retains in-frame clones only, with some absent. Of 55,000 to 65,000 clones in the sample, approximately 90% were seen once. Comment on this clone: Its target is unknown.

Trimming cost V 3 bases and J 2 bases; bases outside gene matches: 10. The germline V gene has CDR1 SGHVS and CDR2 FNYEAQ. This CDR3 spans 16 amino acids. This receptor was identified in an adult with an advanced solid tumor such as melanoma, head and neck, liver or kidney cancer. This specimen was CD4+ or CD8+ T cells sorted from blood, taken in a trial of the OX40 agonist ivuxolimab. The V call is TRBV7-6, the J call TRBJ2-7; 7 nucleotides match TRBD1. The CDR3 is CASSLGPGTDTYEQYF. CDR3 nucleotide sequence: TGTGCCAGCAGCTTGGGGCCCGGGACAGACACCTACGAGCAGTACTTC.